The T cell receptor (beta chain) described here comes from a study of a mutant IDH1 vaccine in newly diagnosed glioma. As regards this clone: Its matching antigen is unknown.

The time point was: week 23, last vaccination. Each vaccine dose was 300 ug of mutant IDH1 20-mer peptide, with topical imiquimod. Germline V gene sequence: CDR1 MDHEN, CDR2 SYDVKM. Trimming removed 3 bases from V and 4 bases from J, with 9 bases in between. CDR3 size: 13 residues. The data were produced by immunoSEQ multiplex PCR, yet TCRdb's version contains in-frame clones alone and is incomplete. This table holds 38,000 or so clones, roughly 79% found once. This TCR was recovered from a man in his forties or fifties with glioma. The material sequenced was PBMCs, taken from a glioma patient whose treatment included an IDH1 peptide vaccine. The chain uses TRBV28 and TRBJ1-1; D is unresolved. In DNA form, the CDR3 reads TGTGCCAGCAGTTTGTGGGGTTCCACTGAAGCTTTCTTT. Protein sequence: CASSLWGSTEAFF.